The present T cell receptor (beta chain) was sequenced within a study of radiotherapy plus CTLA-4 blockade in lung cancer. General study points: Among blood TCR repertoires after radiotherapy plus ipilimumab, tumor-derived clones expanded.

To note about this clone: Antigen unknown.

Sequenced by immunoSEQ multiplex PCR; TCRdb stores in-frame clones only, minus some. The sample carries 100,000 to 150,000 clones, just under 90% recorded once. Germline trimming cut 5 bases from V and 4 bases from J; bases unmatched to any gene: 5. This CDR3 spans 15 amino acids. CDR1 and CDR2 from the germline V gene are SGHVS and FQNEAQ. Treatment of patients with chemo-refractory metastatic non-small-cell lung cancer consisted of focal radiation plus CTLA-4 blockade with ipilimumab. The V gene is TRBV7-8, the J gene TRBJ2-2; 9 bases fit TRBD1. This receptor was obtained from a human donor with non-small cell lung cancer that progressed on radiotherapy plus ipilimumab. This specimen consisted of peripheral blood, obtained from a patient treated with radiotherapy plus ipilimumab. DNA for the CDR3: TGTGCCAGCAGCAGGGGACAGGGAGTCACCGGGGAGCTGTTTTTT. It is translated as CASSRGQGVTGELFF.